This is a list of T cell receptor beta chains from one sample in a study of CD8+ T cells in alopecia areata. The table came from immunoSEQ multiplex PCR; TCRdb's copy has only in-frame clones and leaves some out. The top ten clones hold 5.5% of a sample with approximately 200,000 clones, roughly 64% of them seen once. This sample comprised CD4+ T cells sorted from blood, obtained at week 24, from a patient treated with tofacitinib. These receptors were taken from a human donor with alopecia areata. Each CDR3 is given with its conserved first and last residue. D genes are given only for firm matches. Clone size is shown for a subset of rows, as once, few, many or a class of expanded clone.

TRBJ2-1	TRBV25-1	few	TRBD1	TGTGCCAGCAGTTTGGACAGGGATGAGCAGTTCTTC	CASSLDRDEQFF
TRBJ2-2	TRBV29-1	.	TRBD2	TGCAGCGCCCACCGGGGGGTGGCCGGGGAGCTGTTTTTT	CSAHRGVAGELFF
TRBJ2-5	TRBV11-2	.	.	TGTGCCAGCAGCTTAAATGGAGAGACCCAGTACTTC	CASSLNGETQYF
TRBJ2-1	TRBV5-1	few	TRBD2	TGCGCCAGCAGCGTGCTAGCGGGGGGCGGAAATGAGCAGTTCTTC	CASSVLAGGGNEQFF
TRBJ1-1	TRBV29-1	once	.	TGCAGCGTTAGGGGGGATAAAGGATACATGAACACTGAAGCTTTCTTT	CSVRGDKGYMNTEAFF
TRBJ1-3	TRBV30	.	.	TGTGCCTGGAGTGGAGGGTCTGGAAACACCATATATTTT	CAWSGGSGNTIYF
TRBJ2-5	TRBV5-6	few	TRBD2	TGTGCCAGCAGCTTGTTCCTAGCGGGGGAAGAAGAGACCCAGTACTTC	CASSLFLAGEEETQYF
TRBJ2-7	TRBV10-3	few	.	TGTGCCATCACCGAGAGCGGGGAGCAGTACTTC	CAITESGEQYF
TRBJ1-4	TRBV30	.	TRBD1	TGTGCCTGGACCGGGACAGGTGGTGAAAAACTGTTTTTT	CAWTGTGGEKLFF
TRBJ2-6	TRBV9	.	TRBD2	TGTGCCAGCAGCGTCGGACTAGCGGGTTACTCTGGGGCCAACGTCCTGACTTTC	CASSVGLAGYSGANVLTF
TRBJ2-7	TRBV29-1	.	TRBD1	TGCAGCATCCGGGACAGGGGGCGAAACGAGCAGTACTTC	CSIRDRGRNEQYF
TRBJ2-5	TRBV2	.	.	TGTGCCAGCGGGGGTTTCGGGGACGAGGAGACCCAGTACTTC	CASGGFGDEETQYF
TRBJ1-5	TRBV18	once	.	TGTGCCAGCTCACCGGTACAGTTGAATCAGCCCCAGCATTTT	CASSPVQLNQPQHF
TRBJ1-6	TRBV2	few	TRBD1	TGTGCCAGCAGAGAGGACAGGGGTAACTATTCACCCCTCCACTTT	CASREDRGNYSPLHF
TRBJ2-5	TRBV2	.	TRBD1	TGTGCCTCACGGGCGGACAGGGAGGAGACCCAGTACTTC	CASRADREETQYF
TRBJ2-3	TRBV25-1	.	.	TGTGCCAGCAGTGAATATCCCACAGATACGCAGTATTTT	CASSEYPTDTQYF
TRBJ2-5	TRBV2	.	.	TGTGCCAGCACCACTCAAGAGACCCAGTACTTC	CASTTQETQYF
TRBJ1-2	TRBV5-1	.	TRBD1	TGCGCCAGCAGCCTGACAGGGAGTAATTTAGATGGCTACACCTTC	CASSLTGSNLDGYTF
TRBJ2-7	TRBV5-4	.	TRBD2	TGTGCCAGCAGCTTGCCTTATAGCGGGGGGGACAACTACGAGCAGTACTTC	CASSLPYSGGDNYEQYF
TRBJ2-4	TRBV9	.	.	TGTGCCAGCAGCCCGGAGGGACACATTCAGTACTTC	CASSPEGHIQYF
TRBJ1-1	TRBV6-5	.	TRBD1	TGTGCCAGCAGGGACAGGGATCTGAACACTGAAGCTTTCTTT	CASRDRDLNTEAFF
TRBJ2-4	TRBV7-2	.	.	TGTGCCAGCAGCTTAGTACTAGCCAAAAACATTCAGTACTTC	CASSLVLAKNIQYF
TRBJ2-3	TRBV5-1	once	.	TGCGCCAGCAGCTTGCCCCAGGGGAGCACAGATACGCAGTATTTT	CASSLPQGSTDTQYF
TRBJ2-1	TRBV7-2	.	.	TGTGCCAGCAGCTTAGTACCGCCTCATGAGCAGTTCTTC	CASSLVPPHEQFF
TRBJ2-1	TRBV28	few	.	TGTGCCAGCAGTTTATCTCATAACAATGAGCAGTTCTTC	CASSLSHNNEQFF
TRBJ1-2	TRBV19	few	TRBD1	TGTGCCAGTAGTGTATCCCGGGACAGGCGCTATGGCTACACCTTC	CASSVSRDRRYGYTF
TRBJ2-7	TRBV7-9	.	.	TGTGCCAGCAGCTCCGAACAACCCTCCTACGAGCAGTACTTC	CASSSEQPSYEQYF
TRBJ2-1	TRBV6-1	.	TRBD2	TGTGCCAGCATTCTGACTAGCGGGAGGGTCAATGAGCAGTTCTTC	CASILTSGRVNEQFF
TRBJ1-6	TRBV6-5	.	TRBD1	TGTGCCAGCAGAGACAGGGTGGATTCACCCCTCCACTTT	CASRDRVDSPLHF
TRBJ2-3	TRBV6-1	few	.	TGTGCCAGCAGCCCAGGTCACAGGGTTCCAGATACGCAGTATTTT	CASSPGHRVPDTQYF
TRBJ2-7	TRBV4-1	few	TRBD2	TGCGCCAGCAGCCAAGTCCCTAGCGGGGCAGGTAGCGAGCAGTACTTC	CASSQVPSGAGSEQYF
TRBJ2-6	TRBV19	once	TRBD1	TGTGCCAGTAGTAGAGGGGGCAGTGGGGCCAACGTCCTGACTTTC	CASSRGGSGANVLTF
TRBJ1-4	TRBV6-6	.	.	TGTGCCAGCAGTTACAACATTCTTGAAAAACTGTTTTTT	CASSYNILEKLFF
TRBJ1-5	TRBV30	few	.	TGTGCCTGGAGTGCCAGGGCGGATCAGCCCCAGCATTTT	CAWSARADQPQHF
TRBJ2-3	TRBV2	few	.	TGTGCCAGCAGTGAACTGACAGATGATACGCAGTATTTT	CASSELTDDTQYF
TRBJ1-1	TRBV30	few	.	TGTGCCTGGAGTGTACGGGGGACTGAAGCTTTCTTT	CAWSVRGTEAFF
TRBJ2-5	TRBV28	.	TRBD1	TGTGCCAGCAGATACAGGGGCCTCCAAGAGACCCAGTACTTC	CASRYRGLQETQYF
TRBJ2-3	TRBV5-1	.	.	TGCGCCAGCAGCTTATCGAGGATGAGGGGTCGACGGGGAAGCACAGATACGCAGTATTTT	CASSLSRMRGRRGSTDTQYF
TRBJ2-1	TRBV27	.	TRBD1	TGTGCCAGCAGTCCCCGGGACAGGCTGGGGAGTGAGCAGTTCTTC	CASSPRDRLGSEQFF
TRBJ1-5	TRBV30	.	TRBD1	TGTGCCTGGGGACAGGATAGCAATCAGCCCCAGCATTTT	CAWGQDSNQPQHF
TRBJ1-6	TRBV19	.	.	TGTGCCAGTAGTATAGATTCGGGGAACGATAATTCACCCCTCCACTTT	CASSIDSGNDNSPLHF